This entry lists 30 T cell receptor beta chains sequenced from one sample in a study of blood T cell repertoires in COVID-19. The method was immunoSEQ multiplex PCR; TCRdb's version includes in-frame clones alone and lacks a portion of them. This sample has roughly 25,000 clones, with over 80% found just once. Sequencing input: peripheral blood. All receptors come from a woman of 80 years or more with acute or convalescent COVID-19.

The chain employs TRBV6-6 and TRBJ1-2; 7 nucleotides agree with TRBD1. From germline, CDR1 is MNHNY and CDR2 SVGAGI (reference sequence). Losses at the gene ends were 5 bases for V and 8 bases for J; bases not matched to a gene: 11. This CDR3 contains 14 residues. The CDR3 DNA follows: TGTGCCAGCAGTCGGCTACTCAGGGGGGAGGGCTACACCTTC. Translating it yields CASSRLLRGEGYTF.

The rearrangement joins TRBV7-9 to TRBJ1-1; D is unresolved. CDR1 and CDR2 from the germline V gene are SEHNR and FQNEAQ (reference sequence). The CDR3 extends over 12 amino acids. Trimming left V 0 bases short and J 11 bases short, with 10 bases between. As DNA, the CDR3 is TGTGCCAGCAGCTTAGCGGACGGGAACGCTTTCTTT. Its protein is CASSLADGNAFF.

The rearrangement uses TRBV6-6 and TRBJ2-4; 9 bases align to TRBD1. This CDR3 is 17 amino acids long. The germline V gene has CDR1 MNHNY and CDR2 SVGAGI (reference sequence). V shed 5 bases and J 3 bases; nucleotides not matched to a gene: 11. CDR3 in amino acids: CASSPGTGFGGKNIQYF. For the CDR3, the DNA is TGTGCCAGCAGTCCCGGGACAGGGTTTGGAGGCAAAAACATTCAGTACTTC.

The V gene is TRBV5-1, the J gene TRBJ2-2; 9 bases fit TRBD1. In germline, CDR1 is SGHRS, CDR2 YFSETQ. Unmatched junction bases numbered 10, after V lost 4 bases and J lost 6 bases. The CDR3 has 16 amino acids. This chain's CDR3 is CASSIGQGMGAGELFF. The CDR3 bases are TGCGCCAGCAGCATCGGACAGGGGATGGGGGCCGGGGAGCTGTTTTTT.

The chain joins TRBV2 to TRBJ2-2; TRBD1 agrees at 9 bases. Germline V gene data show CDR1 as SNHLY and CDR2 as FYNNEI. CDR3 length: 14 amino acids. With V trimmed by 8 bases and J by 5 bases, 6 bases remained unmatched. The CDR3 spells CASQGQGGTGELFF. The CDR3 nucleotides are TGTGCCAGCCAGGGACAGGGAGGAACCGGGGAGCTGTTTTTT.

The CDR3 DNA sequence: TGTGCCAGTAGTACCACGGGGGACCGGGATTCACCCCTCCACTTT. Translating gives CASSTTGDRDSPLHF. This chain links TRBV19 with TRBJ1-6; the D gene is possibly TRBD1 (5 bases). Trimming cost V 4 bases and J 8 bases, with 15 bases left between them. Germline assignment: CDR1 LNHDA and CDR2 SQIVND (reference sequence). This CDR3 comprises 15 residues. Full variable domain (remainder filled in from reference TRBV19 and TRBJ1-6): DGGITQSPKYLFRKEGQNVTLSCEQNLNHDAMYWYRQDPGQGLRLIYYSQIVNDFQKGDIAEGYSVSREKKESFPLTVTSAQKNPTAFYLCASSTTGDRDSPLHFGNGTRLTVT.

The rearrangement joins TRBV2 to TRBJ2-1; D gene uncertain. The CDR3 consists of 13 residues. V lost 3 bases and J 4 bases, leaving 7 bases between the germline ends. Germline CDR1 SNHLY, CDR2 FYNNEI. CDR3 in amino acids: CASSDLGYNEQFF. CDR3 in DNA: TGTGCCAGCAGTGACCTAGGTTACAATGAGCAGTTCTTC.

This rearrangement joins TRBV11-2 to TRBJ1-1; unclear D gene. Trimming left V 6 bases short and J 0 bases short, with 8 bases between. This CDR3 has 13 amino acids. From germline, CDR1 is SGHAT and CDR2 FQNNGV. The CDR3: CASREGLNTEAFF. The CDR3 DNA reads TGTGCCAGCAGAGAGGGCTTGAACACTGAAGCTTTCTTT.

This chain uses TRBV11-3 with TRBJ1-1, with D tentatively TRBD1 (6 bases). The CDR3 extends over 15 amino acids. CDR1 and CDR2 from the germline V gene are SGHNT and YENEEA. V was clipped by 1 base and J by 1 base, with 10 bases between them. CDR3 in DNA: TGTGCCAGCAGCTTAGTGGGGGCCAAGAACACTGAAGCTTTCTTT. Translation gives CASSLVGAKNTEAFF.

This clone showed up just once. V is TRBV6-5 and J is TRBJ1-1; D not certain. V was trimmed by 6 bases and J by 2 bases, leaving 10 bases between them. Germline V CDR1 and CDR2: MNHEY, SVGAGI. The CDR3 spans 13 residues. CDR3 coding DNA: TGTGCCAGCAGCCTAAACAGAAACACTGAAGCTTTCTTT. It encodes CASSLNRNTEAFF.

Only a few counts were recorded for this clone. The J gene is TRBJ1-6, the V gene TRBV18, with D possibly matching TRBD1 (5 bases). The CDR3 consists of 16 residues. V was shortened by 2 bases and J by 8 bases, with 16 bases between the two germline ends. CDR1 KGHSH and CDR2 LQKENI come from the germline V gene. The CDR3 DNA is TGTGCCAGCTCACCATTGGGGGGGGTCGGGGATTCACCCCTCCACTTT. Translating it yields CASSPLGGVGDSPLHF.

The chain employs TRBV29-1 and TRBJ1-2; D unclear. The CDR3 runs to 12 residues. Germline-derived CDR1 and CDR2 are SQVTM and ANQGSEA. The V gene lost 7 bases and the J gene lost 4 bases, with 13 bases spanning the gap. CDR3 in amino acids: CSAKTEGYGYTF. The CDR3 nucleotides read TGCAGCGCCAAAACGGAGGGCTATGGCTACACCTTC.

The CDR3 spells CASSLEVRYEQYF. CDR3 DNA sequence: TGTGCCAGCAGCTTAGAAGTGAGGTACGAGCAGTACTTC. The rearrangement joins TRBV7-8 to TRBJ2-7; no definite D call. This CDR3 has 13 amino acids. V was trimmed by 1 base and J by 4 bases, leaving 8 bases between them. The V gene's germline CDR1 is SGHVS and CDR2 FQNEAQ.

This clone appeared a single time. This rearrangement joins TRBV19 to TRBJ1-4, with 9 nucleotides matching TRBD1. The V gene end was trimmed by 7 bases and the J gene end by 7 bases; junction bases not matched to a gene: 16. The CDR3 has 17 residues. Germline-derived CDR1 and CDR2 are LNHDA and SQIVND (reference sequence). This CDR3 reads CASTLGRAGQGFEKLFF. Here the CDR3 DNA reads TGTGCCAGTACTCTCGGCCGCGCGGGACAGGGATTTGAAAAACTGTTTTTT. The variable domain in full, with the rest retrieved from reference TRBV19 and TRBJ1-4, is DGGITQSPKYLFRKEGQNVTLSCEQNLNHDAMYWYRQDPGQGLRLIYYSQIVNDFQKGDIAEGYSVSREKKESFPLTVTSAQKNPTAFYLCASTLGRAGQGFEKLFFGSGTQLSVL.

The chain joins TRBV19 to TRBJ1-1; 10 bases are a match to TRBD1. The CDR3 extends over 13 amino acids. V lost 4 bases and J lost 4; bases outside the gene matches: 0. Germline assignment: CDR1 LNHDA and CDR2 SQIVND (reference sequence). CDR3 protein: CASSRDRGTEAFF. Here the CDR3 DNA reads TGTGCCAGTAGTAGGGACAGGGGCACTGAAGCTTTCTTT. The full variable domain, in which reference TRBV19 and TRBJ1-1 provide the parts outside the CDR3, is DGGITQSPKYLFRKEGQNVTLSCEQNLNHDAMYWYRQDPGQGLRLIYYSQIVNDFQKGDIAEGYSVSREKKESFPLTVTSAQKNPTAFYLCASSRDRGTEAFFGQGTRLTVV.

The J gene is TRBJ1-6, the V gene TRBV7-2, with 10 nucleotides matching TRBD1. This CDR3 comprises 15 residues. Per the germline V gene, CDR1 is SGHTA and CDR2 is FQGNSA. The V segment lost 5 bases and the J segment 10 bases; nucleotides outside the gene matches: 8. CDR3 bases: TGTGCCAGCAGCCGGGAGGGGACAGGGGAATCACCCCTCCACTTT. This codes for CASSREGTGESPLHF. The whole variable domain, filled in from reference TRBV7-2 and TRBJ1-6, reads GAGVSQSPSNKVTEKGKDVELRCDPISGHTALYWYRQSLGQGLEFLIYFQGNSAPDKSGLPSDRFSAERTGGSVSTLTIQRTQQEDSAVYLCASSREGTGESPLHFGNGTRLTVT.

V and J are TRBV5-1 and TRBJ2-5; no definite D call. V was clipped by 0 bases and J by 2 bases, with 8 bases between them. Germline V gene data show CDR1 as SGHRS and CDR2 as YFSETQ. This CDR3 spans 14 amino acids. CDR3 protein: CASSLGSRQETQYF. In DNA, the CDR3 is TGCGCCAGCAGCTTGGGGAGTAGGCAAGAGACCCAGTACTTC. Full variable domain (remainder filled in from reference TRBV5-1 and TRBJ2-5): KAGVTQTPRYLIKTRGQQVTLSCSPISGHRSVSWYQQTPGQGLQFLFEYFSETQRNKGNFPGRFSGRQFSNSRSEMNVSTLELGDSALYLCASSLGSRQETQYFGPGTRLLVL.

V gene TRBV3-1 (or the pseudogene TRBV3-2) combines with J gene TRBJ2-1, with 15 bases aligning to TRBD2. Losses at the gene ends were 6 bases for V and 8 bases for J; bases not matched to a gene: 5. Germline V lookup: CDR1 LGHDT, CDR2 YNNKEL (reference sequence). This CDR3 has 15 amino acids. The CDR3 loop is CASRRTSGGAHEQFF. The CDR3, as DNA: TGTGCCAGCAGGCGGACTAGCGGGGGGGCCCATGAGCAGTTCTTC.

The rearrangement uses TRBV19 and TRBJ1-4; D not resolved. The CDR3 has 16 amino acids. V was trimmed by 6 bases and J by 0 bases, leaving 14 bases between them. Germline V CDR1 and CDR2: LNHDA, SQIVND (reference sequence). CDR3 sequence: CASSTSTGTTNEKLFF. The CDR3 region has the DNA TGTGCCAGTAGCACCTCGACCGGGACAACTAATGAAAAACTGTTTTTT.

Here the CDR3 reads CASSSSNLLAGGIDTQYF. CDR3 bases: TGCGCCAGCAGCTCCTCAAATCTACTAGCGGGGGGAATAGATACGCAGTATTTT. The chain employs TRBV5-1 and TRBJ2-3, with 12 bases identical to TRBD2. J lost 5 bases, V lost 3 bases, and 13 bases had no gene match. The germline gives CDR1 SGHRS, CDR2 YFSETQ. This CDR3 is built from 18 residues. Variable domain in full (rest from reference TRBV5-1 and TRBJ2-3): KAGVTQTPRYLIKTRGQQVTLSCSPISGHRSVSWYQQTPGQGLQFLFEYFSETQRNKGNFPGRFSGRQFSNSRSEMNVSTLELGDSALYLCASSSSNLLAGGIDTQYFGPGTRLTVL.

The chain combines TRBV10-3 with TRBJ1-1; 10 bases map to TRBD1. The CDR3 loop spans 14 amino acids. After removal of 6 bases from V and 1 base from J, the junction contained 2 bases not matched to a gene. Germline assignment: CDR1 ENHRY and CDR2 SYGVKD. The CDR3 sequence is CAIRGDRGNTEAFF. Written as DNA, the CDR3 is TGTGCCATCAGAGGGGACAGGGGGAACACTGAAGCTTTCTTT.

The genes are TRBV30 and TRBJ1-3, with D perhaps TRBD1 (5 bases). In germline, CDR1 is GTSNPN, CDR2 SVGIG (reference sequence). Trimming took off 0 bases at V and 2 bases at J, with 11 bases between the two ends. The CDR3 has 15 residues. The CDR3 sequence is CAWSVQASPGNTIYF. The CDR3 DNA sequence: TGTGCCTGGAGTGTACAGGCCTCCCCTGGAAACACCATATATTTT. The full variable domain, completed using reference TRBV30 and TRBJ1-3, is SQTIHQWPATLVQPVGSPLSLECTVEGTSNPNLYWYRQAAGRGLQLLFYSVGIGQISSEVPQNLSASRPQDRQFILSSKKLLLSDSGFYLCAWSVQASPGNTIYFGEGSWLTVV.

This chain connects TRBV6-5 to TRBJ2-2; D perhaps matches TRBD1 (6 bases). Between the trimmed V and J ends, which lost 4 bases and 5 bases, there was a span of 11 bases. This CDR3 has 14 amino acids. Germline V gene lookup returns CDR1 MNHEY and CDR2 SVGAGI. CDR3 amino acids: CASSSTGQTGELFF. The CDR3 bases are TGTGCCAGCAGTTCGACAGGACAGACCGGGGAGCTGTTTTTT.

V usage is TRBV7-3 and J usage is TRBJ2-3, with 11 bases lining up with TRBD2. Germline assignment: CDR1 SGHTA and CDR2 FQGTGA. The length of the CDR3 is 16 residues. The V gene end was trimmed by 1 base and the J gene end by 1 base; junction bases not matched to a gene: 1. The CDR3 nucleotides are TGTGCCAGCAGCTTAATGACTAGCGGGGGCACAGATACGCAGTATTTT. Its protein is CASSLMTSGGTDTQYF.

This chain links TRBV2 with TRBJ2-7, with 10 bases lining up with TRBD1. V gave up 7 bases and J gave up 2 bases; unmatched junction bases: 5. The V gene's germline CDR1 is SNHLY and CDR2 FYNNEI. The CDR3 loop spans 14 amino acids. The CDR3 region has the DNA TGTGCCAGCACCAGGACAGGGGGGGCCTACGAGCAGTACTTC. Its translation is CASTRTGGAYEQYF.

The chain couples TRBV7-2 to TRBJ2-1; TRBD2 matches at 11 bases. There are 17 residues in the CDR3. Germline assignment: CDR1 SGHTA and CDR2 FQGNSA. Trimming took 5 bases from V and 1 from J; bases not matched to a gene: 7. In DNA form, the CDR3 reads TGTGCCAGCAGCATTCTTAGCGGGGGGGCTTCCTACAATGAGCAGTTCTTC. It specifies CASSILSGGASYNEQFF. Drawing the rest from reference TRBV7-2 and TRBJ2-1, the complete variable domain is GAGVSQSPSNKVTEKGKDVELRCDPISGHTALYWYRQSLGQGLEFLIYFQGNSAPDKSGLPSDRFSAERTGGSVSTLTIQRTQQEDSAVYLCASSILSGGASYNEQFFGPGTRLTVL.

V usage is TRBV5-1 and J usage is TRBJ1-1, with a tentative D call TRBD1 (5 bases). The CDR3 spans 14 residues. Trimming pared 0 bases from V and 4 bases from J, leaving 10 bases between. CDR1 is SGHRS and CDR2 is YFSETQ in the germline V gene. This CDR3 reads CASSLDRMGTEAFF. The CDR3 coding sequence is TGCGCCAGCAGCTTGGACAGGATGGGCACTGAAGCTTTCTTT. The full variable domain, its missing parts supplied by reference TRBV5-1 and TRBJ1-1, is KAGVTQTPRYLIKTRGQQVTLSCSPISGHRSVSWYQQTPGQGLQFLFEYFSETQRNKGNFPGRFSGRQFSNSRSEMNVSTLELGDSALYLCASSLDRMGTEAFFGQGTRLTVV.

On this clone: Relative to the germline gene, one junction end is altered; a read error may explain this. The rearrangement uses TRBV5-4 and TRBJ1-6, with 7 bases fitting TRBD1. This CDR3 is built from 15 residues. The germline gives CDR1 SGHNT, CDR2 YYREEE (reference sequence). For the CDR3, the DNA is TGTGCCAGCAGCGAAAGGACAGGAAATAATTCGCCCCTCCACTTT. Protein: CASSERTGNNSPLHF.

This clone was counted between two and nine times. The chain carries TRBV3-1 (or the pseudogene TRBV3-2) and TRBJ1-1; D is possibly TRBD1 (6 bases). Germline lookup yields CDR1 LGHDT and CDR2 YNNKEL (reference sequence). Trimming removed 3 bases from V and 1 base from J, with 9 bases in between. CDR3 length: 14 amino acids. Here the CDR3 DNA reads TGTGCCAGCAGCCACTCGGACAGGAACACTGAAGCTTTCTTT. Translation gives CASSHSDRNTEAFF.

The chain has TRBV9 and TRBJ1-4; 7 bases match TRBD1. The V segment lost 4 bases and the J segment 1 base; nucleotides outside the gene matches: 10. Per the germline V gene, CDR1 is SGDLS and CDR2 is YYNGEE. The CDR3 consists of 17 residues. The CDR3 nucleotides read TGTGCCAGCAGCTCAAGACAGGGACCAGGAACTAATGAAAAACTGTTTTTT. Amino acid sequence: CASSSRQGPGTNEKLFF.